These T cell receptor beta chains were read from a single sample in a study of CD8 T cells in ankylosing spondylitis. TCRdb ran MiXCR on the 5' RACE reads and lists one entry per CDR3 protein. This table holds 650,000 to 800,000 distinct CDR3 sequences, around 20% found once. The sample was blood, either unsorted or a sorted T cell fraction (not recorded which). These receptors all stem from a male donor with ankylosing spondylitis. Each CDR3 is given with its conserved first and last residue. Each record gives: V gene, CDR3 protein.

v_call: TRBV6-5; cdr3_aa: CASNSRLDQPQHF
v_call: TRBV4-2; cdr3_aa: CASSQDGGDEQYF
v_call: TRBV20-1; cdr3_aa: CSASGDRAYEQYF
v_call: TRBV10-3; cdr3_aa: CAISSSKLTGGNEQFF
v_call: TRBV20-1; cdr3_aa: CSASPPNRAGYGYTF
v_call: TRBV6-5; cdr3_aa: CASSYSDRGHEQYF
v_call: TRBV11-2; cdr3_aa: CASSLWRRGFVVNEQFF
v_call: TRBV12-3/TRBV12-4; cdr3_aa: CASSWGDEQYF
v_call: TRBV4-3; cdr3_aa: CASSQDRTSGSKGKQYF
v_call: TRBV7-2; cdr3_aa: CASSYDSKGYEQYF
v_call: TRBV29-1; cdr3_aa: CSVRDARTYEQYF
v_call: TRBV9; cdr3_aa: CASSLRPTSQETQYF
v_call: TRBV15; cdr3_aa: CATSQQRTERSVQFF
v_call: TRBV19; cdr3_aa: CASSMRTSWSQPQHF
v_call: TRBV5-5; cdr3_aa: CATRFHNEQFF
v_call: TRBV20-1; cdr3_aa: CSARPREVFYEQYF
v_call: TRBV10-3; cdr3_aa: CAISDLGHEQYF
v_call: TRBV4-2; cdr3_aa: CASSQEGGAVTEAFF
v_call: TRBV5-1; cdr3_aa: CASSFSWDRLFSYEQYF
v_call: TRBV5-1; cdr3_aa: CARPGQASYEQYF
v_call: TRBV5-4; cdr3_aa: CASSLAFSTDTQYF
v_call: TRBV4-3; cdr3_aa: CASSQDVLASYNEQFF
v_call: TRBV7-3; cdr3_aa: CASSLGQGHTEAFF
v_call: TRBV12-3/TRBV12-4; cdr3_aa: CASNLIGREAFF
v_call: TRBV12-3/TRBV12-4; cdr3_aa: CASTLKNQGAFF
v_call: TRBV20-1; cdr3_aa: CSARDMGQGNSPLHF
v_call: TRBV12-3/TRBV12-4; cdr3_aa: CASSLAGTAEYEQYF
v_call: TRBV6-1; cdr3_aa: CASKTPGQGIYGYTF
v_call: TRBV27; cdr3_aa: CASSLSVPGPDYNEQFF
v_call: TRBV7-9; cdr3_aa: CASRVEGYNSPLHF
v_call: TRBV24-1; cdr3_aa: CATSKFGQPQHF
v_call: TRBV14; cdr3_aa: CASSQLGGLGTEAFF
v_call: TRBV28; cdr3_aa: CASSPGQGRGNLYGYTF
v_call: TRBV19; cdr3_aa: CASSIMGNGYGYTF
v_call: TRBV29-1; cdr3_aa: CSDTRPDPNYGYTF
v_call: TRBV5-1; cdr3_aa: CASSSGQGNEFF
v_call: TRBV9; cdr3_aa: CASSHTRGGRLDTQYF
v_call: TRBV20-1; cdr3_aa: CSASPMGAGEKLFF
v_call: TRBV2; cdr3_aa: CASSEHRADEKLFF
v_call: TRBV7-9; cdr3_aa: CASSLEPGQGPYEQYF
v_call: TRBV18; cdr3_aa: CASSPARAYEQYF
v_call: TRBV4-1; cdr3_aa: CASRGSREELFF
v_call: TRBV5-1; cdr3_aa: CASTSGGQTGYEQYF
v_call: TRBV10-3; cdr3_aa: CAISAGQGAVDGYTF
v_call: TRBV5-1; cdr3_aa: CASSPGQGIYNEQFF
v_call: TRBV4-2; cdr3_aa: CASSHPTGFASGNEKLFF
v_call: TRBV6-2/TRBV6-3; cdr3_aa: CASSQTPGEQYF
v_call: TRBV5-1; cdr3_aa: CASSQGADTQYF
v_call: TRBV5-1; cdr3_aa: CASSLPKTYEQYF
v_call: TRBV3-1; cdr3_aa: CASSQDISGRGQYF
v_call: TRBV5-1; cdr3_aa: CASSAGLAGGPGELFF
v_call: TRBV9; cdr3_aa: CASSPMGDTEAFF
v_call: TRBV29-1; cdr3_aa: CSVGTGGGEQYF
v_call: TRBV20-1; cdr3_aa: CSARDTGLAGGGRYGEQFF
v_call: TRBV9; cdr3_aa: CASSAGQGDYGYTF
v_call: TRBV7-6; cdr3_aa: CASSFERGWNNEQFF
v_call: TRBV13; cdr3_aa: CASSLVGTDYEQYF
v_call: TRBV5-1; cdr3_aa: CASSSPGTPYQETQYF
v_call: TRBV6-2/TRBV6-3; cdr3_aa: CASNRGRTDTQYF